This T cell receptor beta chain comes out of a study of beta chain features in type 1 diabetes. The germline CDR1 and CDR2 sequences are SGHKS and YYEKEE (reference sequence). V was clipped by 0 bases and J by 4 bases, with 10 bases between them. The CDR3 spans 14 residues. Study-wide results and limits: Possible PCR preference for shorter templates applied equally to patients and controls. Patients showed naive, central memory and Treg TCRB repertoires that appeared more similar than those of healthy donors.

Turning to this clone: Its specificity is unknown.

Investigators reverse transcribed all isolated RNA, so they sequenced expressed TCRB transcripts. TCRdb's copy holds only in-frame clones and misses some; the assay was immunoSEQ multiplex PCR. Of 240,000 or so clones listed, 25% to 30% are singletons. Every donor provided one heparinised blood draw, which averaged approximately 100 mL. Central memory, naive, regulatory and stem cell-like memory CD4+ cells were sorted by CD45RO/CCR7/CD25/CD127/CD95/CD27. This receptor was obtained from a man aged 30 to 39 in good health. The gene calls are TRBV5-5 and TRBJ1-2; D gene unclear. Sequences were obtained from central memory CD4+ T cells from blood. CDR3 region: CASSLGDRSYGYTF. The CDR3 DNA reads as TGTGCCAGCAGCTTGGGTGACCGATCCTATGGCTACACCTTC.